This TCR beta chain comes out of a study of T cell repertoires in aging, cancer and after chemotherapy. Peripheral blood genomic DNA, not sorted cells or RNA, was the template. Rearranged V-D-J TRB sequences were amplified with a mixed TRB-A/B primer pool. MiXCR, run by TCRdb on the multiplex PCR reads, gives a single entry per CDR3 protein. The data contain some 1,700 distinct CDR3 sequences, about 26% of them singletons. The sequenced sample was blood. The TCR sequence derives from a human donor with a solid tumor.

The CDR3 region is CASSSTAGEERNEQYF. CDR3 DNA sequence: TGTGCCAGCAGCTCGACAGCGGGAGAGGAAAGAAACGAGCAGTACTTC. V is TRBV11-2 and J is TRBJ2-7; 8 nucleotides agree with TRBD2. From germline, CDR1 is SGHAT and CDR2 FQNNGV. Unmatched junction bases numbered 13, after V lost 4 bases and J lost 5 bases. The CDR3 spans 16 residues.